Listed below are T cell receptor beta chains from one sample, sequenced in a study of blood T cell repertoires in COVID-19. The assay was immunoSEQ multiplex PCR, and TCRdb's table has in-frame clones only and misses some. Here the sample spans roughly 84,000 clones, 70% to 85% being singletons. Input material: peripheral blood. These receptors all stem from a woman between 50 and 59 years old with acute or convalescent COVID-19. Both conserved end residues are part of each CDR3. The D gene is left open where the match is weak. Size values are once, few and many counts, or a class for expanded clones, and some rows have none.

d_call j_call v_call clone_size cdr3_nt cdr3_aa
. TRBJ1-2 TRBV7-9 once TGTGCCAGCAGCTTAGGGACAGATTATGGCTACACCTTC CASSLGTDYGYTF
. TRBJ2-1 TRBV7-9 once TGTGCCAGCAGCTCCCACGAGGGCACCTCCTACAATGAGCAGTTCTTC CASSSHEGTSYNEQFF
TRBD2 TRBJ2-2 TRBV27 . TGTGCCAGCAGTTCGGGGGGTTCAACCGGGGAGCTGTTTTTT CASSSGGSTGELFF
TRBD1 TRBJ2-7 TRBV4-1 . TGCGCCAGCAGCCAAACTCCGGGACAGGGGGCGTACGAGCAGTACTTC CASSQTPGQGAYEQYF
TRBD1 TRBJ1-2 TRBV7-8 . TGTGCCAGCAGCTTAGACCGGGACAGGGGGCAGGATGGCTACACCTTC CASSLDRDRGQDGYTF
TRBD1 TRBJ2-5 TRBV27 . TGTGCCAGCAGTATCGACAGGGGGCAAGAGACCCAGTACTTC CASSIDRGQETQYF
. TRBJ1-5 TRBV5-1 . TGCGCCAGCAGCTTGGGGCAGGGTGGTCAGCCCCAGCATTTT CASSLGQGGQPQHF
. TRBJ2-7 TRBV2 . TGTGCCAGCAGTGCCAACTACGAGCAGTACTTC CASSANYEQYF
. TRBJ1-2 TRBV7-2 . TGTGCCAGCAGCTACGACAGTAACTATGGCTACACCTTC CASSYDSNYGYTF
. TRBJ1-5 TRBV6-6 . TGTGCCAGCAGTCCTACAGGGTTCGGAGGAGCTCAGCCCCAGCATTTT CASSPTGFGGAQPQHF
. TRBJ1-1 TRBV5-6 . TGTGCCAGCAGCTCGAGGCGGGCTGAAGCTTTCTTT CASSSRRAEAFF
TRBD1 TRBJ1-5 TRBV4-2 . TGTGCCAGCAGCCAAGATAGACGATTGGACAGGTCACTCCTGGGCAATCAGCCCCAGCATTTT CASSQDRRLDRSLLGNQPQHF
TRBD1 TRBJ1-2 TRBV28 once TGTGCCAGCAGAATGCCTCTGGGACAGGAGAATAACTATGGCTACACCTTC CASRMPLGQENNYGYTF
TRBD2 TRBJ2-1 TRBV5-1 . TGCGCCAGCAGCTGGGATGGACTAGCGGGGGCTGAGCAGTTCTTC CASSWDGLAGAEQFF